The clone carrying this T cell receptor (beta chain) was detected only once. These data originate in a study of blood T cell repertoires in COVID-19. Sequenced by immunoSEQ multiplex PCR; TCRdb stores in-frame clones only, minus some. Seen here are about 170,000 clones, roughly 81% observed once, and the top ten hold around 7.6%. Germline CDR1 reads LGHNA; CDR2 reads YNFKEQ. The CDR3 consists of 14 residues. V lost 1 base, J lost 0 bases, and 7 bases lay in between. Sequenced material: peripheral blood. The chain has TRBV4-2 and TRBJ2-7; unclear D gene. This clonotype was sampled from a man aged 35 to 55 who had recovered from COVID-19. The CDR3 spells CASSQAASSYEQYF. DNA for the CDR3: TGTGCCAGCAGCCAAGCTGCGAGCTCCTACGAGCAGTACTTC.